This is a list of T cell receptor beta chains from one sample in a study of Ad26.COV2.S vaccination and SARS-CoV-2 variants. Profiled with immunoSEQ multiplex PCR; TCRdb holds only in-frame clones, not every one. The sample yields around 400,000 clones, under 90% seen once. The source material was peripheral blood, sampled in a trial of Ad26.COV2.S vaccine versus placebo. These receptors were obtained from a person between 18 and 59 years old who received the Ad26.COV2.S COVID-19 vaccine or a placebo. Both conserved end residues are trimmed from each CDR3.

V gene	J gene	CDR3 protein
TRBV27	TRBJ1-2	ATGPFSGGYT
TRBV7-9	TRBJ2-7	ASSLVGYEQY
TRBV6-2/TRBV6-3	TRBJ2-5	ASSLDREKTQY
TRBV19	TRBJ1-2	ASRTQGQYYGYT
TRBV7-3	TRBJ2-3	ASSFSPTDTQY
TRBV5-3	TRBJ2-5	ARSPSGVPETQY
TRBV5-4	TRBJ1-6	ASSLEDRWAYNSPLH
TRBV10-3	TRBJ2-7	AISDARGRIEQY
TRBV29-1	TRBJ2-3	SVVRSWGTDTQY
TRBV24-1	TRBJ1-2	ATSDPNRGRRGGYT
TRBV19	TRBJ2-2	ASRDRGSTGELF
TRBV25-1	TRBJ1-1	ASSDVQGFNTEAF
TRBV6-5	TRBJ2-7	ASSRRGEQY
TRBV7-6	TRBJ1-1	ASSLLDTEAF
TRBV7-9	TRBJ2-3	ASSSFGGGASDTQY
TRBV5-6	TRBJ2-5	ASSFGQQETQY
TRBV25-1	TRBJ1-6	ASSDNRGLNSPLH
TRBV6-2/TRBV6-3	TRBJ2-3	ASSLWRTDTQY
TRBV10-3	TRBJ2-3	AISAGGDTQY
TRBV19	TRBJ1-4	ASRGRGEKLF
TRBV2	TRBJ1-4	ASSEQGVGEKLF
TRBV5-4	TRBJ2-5	ASSLRGEETQY
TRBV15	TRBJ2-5	ATSRWGPLETQY
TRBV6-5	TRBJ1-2	ASSPIDGGYT
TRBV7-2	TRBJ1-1	ASSPTGRIGLNTEAF
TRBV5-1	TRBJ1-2	ASSLQGRYGYT
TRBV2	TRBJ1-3	ASSGRGGTSGNTIY
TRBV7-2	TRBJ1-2	ASSRRGSYGYT
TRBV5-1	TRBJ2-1	ASGLAGVGEQF
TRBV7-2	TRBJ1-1	ASSPPLNTEAF
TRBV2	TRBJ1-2	ASSELAVPYGYT
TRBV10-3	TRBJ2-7	AITLDSGLEQY
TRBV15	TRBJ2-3	ATRFFGDGSPTDTQY
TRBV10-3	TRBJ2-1	AISPGLGQF
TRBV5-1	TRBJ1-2	ASSLLGSNYGYT
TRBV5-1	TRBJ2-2	ASSRLLNTGELF
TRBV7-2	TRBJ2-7	ASSLDPESDEQY
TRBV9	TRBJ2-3	ASSVRGARTDTQY
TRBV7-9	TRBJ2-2	AKDRAGELF
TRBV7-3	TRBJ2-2	ASSLPGGGELF
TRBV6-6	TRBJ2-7	ASTVSGRLYEQY
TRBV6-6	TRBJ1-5	ASHQPQH
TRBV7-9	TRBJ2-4	ASRPWTSGNIQY
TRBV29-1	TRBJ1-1	SVEDHGDEAF
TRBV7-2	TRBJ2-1	ASSHPLAGRVSNEQF
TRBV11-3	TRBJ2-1	ASSRGTSTYNEQF
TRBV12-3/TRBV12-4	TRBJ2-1	ASRLTALQF
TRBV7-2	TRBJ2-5	ASSTRWGETQY
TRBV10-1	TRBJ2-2	ASSVSWNTGELF
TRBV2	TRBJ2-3	ASSDRGARTDTQY
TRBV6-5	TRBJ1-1	ASSYGISDEAF
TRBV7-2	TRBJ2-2	ASSWGRSTGELF
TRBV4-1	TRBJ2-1	ASSPLWGEQF
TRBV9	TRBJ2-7	ASSEPSSAQELHEQY
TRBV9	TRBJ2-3	ASSVSGRGDTQY